This paragraph reports one T cell receptor beta chain. Its target is unknown. Source study methods: Owing to the provision of junction-only sequences devoid of quality scores by immunoSEQ, filtering differed. The method was immunoSEQ multiplex PCR; TCRdb's version includes in-frame clones alone and lacks a portion of them. V, J and clone size are taken as reported in that table, and D and trimming were inferred from the DNA itself. The sample has approximately 590,000 clones; about 95% are singletons. As defined, naive CD8 cells were CD45RO-negative and positively selected for CCR7, with terminally differentiated effector memory CD45RA+ cells excluded. Recent acute infections and vaccinations were absent in the healthy HIV-negative adult donors. This specimen belongs to a study of shared clonotypes between healthy human individuals. This CDR3 is built from 15 residues. The V end was cut by 2 bases, the J end by 4 bases, with 15 bases between. The germline V gene encodes CDR1 SGHRS and CDR2 YFSETQ.

General study findings and limits: Investigators collected only blood, and repertoires in tissues likely differ.

The genes are TRBV5-1 and TRBJ1-1; no firm D call. Material for sequencing was naive CD8+ T cells sorted from blood. The source is a woman in her 30s in good health. The CDR3 spells CASSLPGREGTEAFF. For the CDR3, the DNA is TGCGCCAGCAGCTTACCTGGGAGGGAGGGCACTGAAGCTTTCTTT.